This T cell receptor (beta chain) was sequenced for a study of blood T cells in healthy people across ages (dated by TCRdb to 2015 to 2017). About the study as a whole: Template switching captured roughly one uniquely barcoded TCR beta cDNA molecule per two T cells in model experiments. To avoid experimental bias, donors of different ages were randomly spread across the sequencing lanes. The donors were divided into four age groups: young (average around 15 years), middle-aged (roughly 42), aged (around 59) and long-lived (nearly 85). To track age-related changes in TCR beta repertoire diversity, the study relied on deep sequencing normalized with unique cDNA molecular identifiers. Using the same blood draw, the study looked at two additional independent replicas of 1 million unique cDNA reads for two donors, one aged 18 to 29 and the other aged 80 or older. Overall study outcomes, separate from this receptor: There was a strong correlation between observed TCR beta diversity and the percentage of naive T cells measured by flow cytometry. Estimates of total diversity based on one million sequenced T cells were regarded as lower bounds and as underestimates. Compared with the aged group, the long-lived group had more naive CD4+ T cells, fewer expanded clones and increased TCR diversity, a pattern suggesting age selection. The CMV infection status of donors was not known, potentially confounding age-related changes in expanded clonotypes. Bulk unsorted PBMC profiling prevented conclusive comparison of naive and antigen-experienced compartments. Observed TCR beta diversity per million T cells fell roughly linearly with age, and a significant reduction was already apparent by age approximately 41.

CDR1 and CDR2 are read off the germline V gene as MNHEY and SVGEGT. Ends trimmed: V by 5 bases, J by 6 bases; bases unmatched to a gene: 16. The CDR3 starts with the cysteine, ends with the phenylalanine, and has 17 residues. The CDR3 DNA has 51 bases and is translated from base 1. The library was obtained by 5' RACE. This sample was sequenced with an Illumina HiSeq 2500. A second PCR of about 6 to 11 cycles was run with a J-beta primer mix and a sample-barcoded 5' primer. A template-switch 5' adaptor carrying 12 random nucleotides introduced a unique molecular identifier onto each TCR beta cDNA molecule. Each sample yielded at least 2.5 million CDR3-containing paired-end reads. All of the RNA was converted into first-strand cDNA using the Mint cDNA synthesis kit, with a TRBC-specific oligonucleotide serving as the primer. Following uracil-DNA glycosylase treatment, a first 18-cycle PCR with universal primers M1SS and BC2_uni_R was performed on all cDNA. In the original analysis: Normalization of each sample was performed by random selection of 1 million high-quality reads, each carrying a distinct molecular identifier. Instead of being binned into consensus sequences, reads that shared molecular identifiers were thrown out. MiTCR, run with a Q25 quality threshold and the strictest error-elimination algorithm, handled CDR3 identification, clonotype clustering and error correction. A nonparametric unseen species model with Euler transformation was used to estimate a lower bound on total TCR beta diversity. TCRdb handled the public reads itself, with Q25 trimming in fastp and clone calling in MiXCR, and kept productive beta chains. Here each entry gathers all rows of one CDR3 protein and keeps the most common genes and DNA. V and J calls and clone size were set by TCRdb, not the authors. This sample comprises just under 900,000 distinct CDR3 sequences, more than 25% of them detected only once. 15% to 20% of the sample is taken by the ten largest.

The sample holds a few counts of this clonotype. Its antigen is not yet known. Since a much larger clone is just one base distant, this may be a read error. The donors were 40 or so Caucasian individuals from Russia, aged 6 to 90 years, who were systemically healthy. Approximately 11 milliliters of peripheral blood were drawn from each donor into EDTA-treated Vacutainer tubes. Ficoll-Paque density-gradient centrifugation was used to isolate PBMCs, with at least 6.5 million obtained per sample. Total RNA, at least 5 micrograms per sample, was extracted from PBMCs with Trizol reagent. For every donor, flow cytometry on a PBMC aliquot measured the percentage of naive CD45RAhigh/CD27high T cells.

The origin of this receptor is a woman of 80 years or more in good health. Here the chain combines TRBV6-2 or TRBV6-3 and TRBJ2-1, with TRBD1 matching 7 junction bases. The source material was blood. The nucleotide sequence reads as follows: TGTGCCAGCAGTCCAGTAGACAGGGTTAGTCTCTGCAATGAGCAGTTCTTC. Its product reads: CASSPVDRVSLCNEQFF.